This T cell receptor beta chain was profiled in a study of blood T cell repertoires in COVID-19. Overall study: In each case, the material was cDNA or gDNA derived from T cells, B-cell-depleted T cells, or PBMCs.

Germline CDR1 LGHNA, CDR2 YNFKEQ. CDR3 size: 15 residues. V was clipped by 0 bases and J by 0 bases, with 9 bases between them. As originally analysed: Quantification of nucleated cells was approximated via reference gene primer amplification. TCRdb's copy holds only in-frame clones and misses some; the assay was immunoSEQ multiplex PCR. For V, J and clone size, that table is used; D and trimming come from the DNA. The sample shows 90,000 to 130,000 clones, about 90% of them seen only once. The sequenced sample consisted of peripheral blood. This chain links TRBV4-2 with TRBJ2-7, with D maybe TRBD1 (5 bases). This clonotype originated in a human donor in a cohort sampled during active COVID-19. This chain's CDR3 is CASSQDWGYSYEQYF. The CDR3 DNA reads TGTGCCAGCAGCCAAGATTGGGGCTACTCCTACGAGCAGTACTTC.